This T cell receptor beta chain was documented in a study of cytomegalovirus exposure and HLA in healthy donors. Regarding this clone: Its antigen is as yet unknown.

The assay was immunoSEQ multiplex PCR, and TCRdb's table has in-frame clones only and misses some. The data contain fewer than 400,000 clones, nearly 90% of them singletons. Whole-study findings and limits: Whilst most TCR sequences proved rare, a subset of public TCRs occurred across many donors. For cytomegalovirus status, the classifier reportedly gave diagnoses with high specificity and sensitivity. Clusters of TCRs from the first cohort tended to co-occur in the roughly 120 validation repertoires (as a later analysis found). According to the study, 160 or so TCR beta chains were cytomegalovirus-associated.

CDR1 is KGHSH, CDR2 LQKENI, per germline. The CDR3 is 15 residues long. The V end lost 3 bases, the J end lost 3 bases, and 14 bases lay between the germline ends. V gene TRBV18 combines with J gene TRBJ1-2; D might be TRBD1 (6 bases). What was sequenced was PBMCs. The TCR comes from a man between 25 and 39 years old in good health and CMV-seronegative. The CDR3 DNA follows: TGTGCCAGCTCACCCACCCCGGGGACACACTATGGCTACACCTTC. Translation gives CASSPTPGTHYGYTF.